This entry lists 14 T cell receptor beta chains sequenced from one sample in a study of blood T cells in healthy people across ages. Alongside a J-beta primer mix, a sample-barcoded 5' primer served in a second PCR lasting roughly 6 to 12 cycles. MiXCR, run by TCRdb on the 5' RACE reads, gives a single entry per CDR3 protein. The data contain hundreds of thousands of distinct CDR3 sequences, less than 25% of them singletons. This same sample was also taken into another study, of T cells of mothers and their children.

Specimen: blood. All receptors come from a boy younger than 18 in good health.

This clonotype has just a few counts. This chain uses TRBV20-1 with TRBJ1-1; TRBD1 agrees at 7 bases. This CDR3 has 14 residues. Per germline, CDR1 DFQATT and CDR2 SNEGSKA (reference sequence). J lost 11 bases, V lost 0 bases, and 12 bases had no gene match. DNA for the CDR3: TGCAGTGCTAGAGAGATGGGGGACAGACCCTGGGCTTTCTTT. Translated, it gives CSAREMGDRPWAFF.

This clonotype was seen at least ten times. V usage is TRBV28 and J usage is TRBJ2-7; the match to TRBD2 covers 11 bases. Per germline, CDR1 MDHEN and CDR2 SYDVKM. Unmatched junction bases numbered 7, after V lost 5 bases and J lost 7 bases. The CDR3 loop spans 14 amino acids. The CDR3 sequence is CASSRLAGPLEQYF. CDR3 nucleotide sequence: TGTGCCAGCAGTCGACTAGCGGGGCCCCTGGAGCAGTACTTC.

V gene TRBV29-1 combines with J gene TRBJ2-7; D perhaps matches TRBD1 (5 bases). The CDR3 has 13 amino acids. Between the trimmed V and J ends, which lost 3 bases and 4 bases, there was a span of 13 bases. CDR1 is SQVTM, CDR2 ANQGSEA, per germline. The CDR3 DNA reads as TGCAGCGTTGAGGGGCAGGGTAGGTACGAGCAGTACTTC. The encoded protein is CSVEGQGRYEQYF.

In this sample, this clonotype turned up a few times. This chain links TRBV12-3 or TRBV12-4 with TRBJ1-1; D not certain. The V end was cut by 4 bases, the J end by 5 bases, with 5 bases between. This CDR3 has 11 amino acids. The CDR3 loop is CASSWGTEAFF. CDR3 DNA: TGTGCCAGCAGTTGGGGAACTGAAGCTTTCTTT.

This clonotype has only a few counts. This chain uses TRBV20-1 with TRBJ2-1; D not certain. Germline V gene sequence: CDR1 DFQATT, CDR2 SNEGSKA (reference sequence). The V end was cut by 0 bases, the J end by 0 bases, with 12 bases between. CDR3 length equals 16 residues. CDR3 bases: TGCAGTGCTAGAGATGAGGCCAGGAGCTCCTACAATGAGCAGTTCTTC. This gives the protein CSARDEARSSYNEQFF.

V gene TRBV27 combines with J gene TRBJ1-3; no reliable D call. The CDR3 length is 15 residues. Trimming removed 5 bases at V and 3 bases at J, with 14 bases between. In germline, CDR1 is MNHEY, CDR2 SMNVEV (reference sequence). CDR3 sequence (DNA): TGTGCCAGCAGTCCACACCAAGGAAATGGAAACACCATATATTTT. It codes for CASSPHQGNGNTIYF.

This clonotype was detected only a few times. The CDR3 region has the DNA TGCGCCAGCAGCCAAGATGGACAGGGGGAATACGAGCAGTACTTC. Translating gives CASSQDGQGEYEQYF. The gene calls are TRBV4-3 and TRBJ2-7; 10 bases are a match to TRBD1. This CDR3 region has 15 residues. After removal of 0 bases from V and 4 bases from J, the junction contained 3 bases not matched to a gene. Germline assignment: CDR1 LGHNA and CDR2 YSLEER.

This clonotype was counted a few times. V is TRBV3-1 and J is TRBJ2-5; a possible D gene is TRBD2 (5 bases). Looked up from germline, CDR1 is LGHDT and CDR2 is YNNKEL (reference sequence). Trimming stripped 2 bases from V and 1 base from J, with 8 bases between. CDR3 length: 14 amino acids. The CDR3 loop is CASSQSRGQETQYF. The DNA of the CDR3 is TGTGCCAGCAGCCAATCCCGGGGCCAAGAGACCCAGTACTTC.

The chain combines TRBV7-9 with TRBJ1-1, with TRBD1 as a possible D gene (6 bases). Germline CDR1 reads SEHNR; CDR2 reads FQNEAQ (reference sequence). The CDR3 length is 15 residues. V was cut by 1 base and J by 5 bases, with 14 bases left in between. This chain's CDR3 is CASSLVTGRRTEAFF. The CDR3, as DNA: TGTGCCAGCAGCTTAGTAACAGGGAGGAGGACTGAAGCTTTCTTT.

Only a few counts were recorded for this clonotype. The chain combines TRBV7-2 with TRBJ2-5; D may match TRBD1 or TRBD2 (7 bases each). The J call is uncertain, as TRBJ2-1 better fits the DNA end. This CDR3 has 16 residues. Germline V gene data show CDR1 as SGHTA and CDR2 as FQGNSA. For the CDR3, the DNA is TGTGCCAGCACCACAGGGGAGGGACTTCGCCGCAATGAGCAGTTCTTC. Residues: CASTTGEGLRRNEQFF.

The chain joins TRBV20-1 to TRBJ2-1, with 8 positions matching TRBD1. Near its end, the DNA agrees better with TRBJ2-5, so the J call may be wrong. This CDR3 is built from 14 residues. The germline CDR1 and CDR2 sequences are DFQATT and SNEGSKA (reference sequence). CDR3 in amino acids: CSAREDRGPGTQYF. The DNA for the CDR3 is TGCAGTGCTAGAGAAGACAGGGGCCCGGGGACCCAGTACTTC.

This clonotype was observed a few times. The chain uses TRBV27 and TRBJ2-7, with 8 bases identical to TRBD1. Germline CDR1 is MNHEY and CDR2 is SMNVEV (reference sequence). V trimming: 5 bases; J trimming: 12 bases; junction bases outside the gene matches: 9. This CDR3 spans 12 amino acids. CDR3 region: CASSPKDRALYF. The CDR3 nucleotides read TGTGCCAGCAGTCCCAAGGACAGGGCGTTGTACTTC.

This clonotype occurred a few times. This chain links TRBV4-3 with TRBJ2-2; 8 positions match TRBD1. The CDR3 is 17 residues long. The V and J ends lost 0 bases and 6 bases, in that order; junction bases with no gene match: 9. Germline V gene sequence: CDR1 LGHNA, CDR2 YSLEER. The CDR3 nucleotides are TGCGCCAGCAGCCAAGAATGGACAGGGAGAAAAGCCGGGGAGCTGTTTTTT. As protein: CASSQEWTGRKAGELFF.

Details on this clonotype: An end of the junction does not agree with germline; a read error may underlie this. The chain recombines TRBV2 with TRBJ2-1, with D hard to call. The CDR3 sequence is 12 residues long. Germline V gives CDR1 SNHLY, CDR2 FYNNEI. In DNA, the CDR3 is TGTGCCAGCAGGGACGGGCTCAATGAGCGGTTCTTC. Its translation is CASRDGLNERFF.